This entry lists 3 T cell receptor beta chains sequenced from one sample in a study of metastatic and nonmetastatic thyroid tumors. MiXCR reprocessed the PCR reads for TCRdb. The data hold about 16,000 clones, with approximately 30% observed a single time. All patients were treatment-naive before thyroid surgery. Sequencing was performed on adjacent normal tissue. All receptors derive from a female donor with papillary thyroid cancer or a benign thyroid nodule (not recorded which). Some clones in this sample may be carry-over from other donors' samples.

The V gene is TRBV7-2, the J gene TRBJ2-7; TRBD2 matches 7 bases. The length of the CDR3 is 15 residues. V dropped 5 bases and J dropped 3; count of bases not matched to a gene: 10. CDR1 is SGHTA, CDR2 FQGNSA, per germline. The CDR3 sequence is CASSPQPGGIYEQYF. The CDR3, as DNA: TGTGCCAGCAGCCCGCAGCCCGGGGGGATCTACGAGCAGTACTTC.

The V gene is TRBV4-2, the J gene TRBJ2-1; possibly TRBD2 for D (5 bases). CDR1 and CDR2 (germline): LGHNA, YNFKEQ. Trimming cost V 6 bases and J 8 bases, with 17 bases left between them. The CDR3 runs 14 residues. The CDR3 DNA follows: TGTGCCAGCAGGCGAGGAGGTTTTGAGGATGAGCAGTTCTTC. Protein: CASRRGGFEDEQFF.

V usage is TRBV5-1 and J usage is TRBJ1-2; D gene ambiguous. Germline values: CDR1 SGHRS, CDR2 YFSETQ. This CDR3 has 16 residues. The V end lost 1 base, the J end lost 0 bases, and 13 bases lay between the germline ends. The CDR3 DNA is TGCGCCAGCAGCTTGAACCCTGTGGGAGCTAACTATGGCTACACCTTC. Encoded protein: CASSLNPVGANYGYTF.